This T cell receptor beta chain derives from a study of T cells after yellow fever vaccination. Study results and caveats: A small share of clonotypes appeared in both CD4 and CD8 compartments.

This clonotype was seen more than once but under ten times. What it binds is not known. V lost 5 bases and J lost 2; bases outside the gene matches: 5. The CDR3 contains 14 residues. The germline V gene has CDR1 MNHEY and CDR2 SVGAGI. In TCRdb, the 5' RACE reads were re-called with MiXCR into one record per CDR3 protein. The repertoire holds some 420,000 distinct CDR3 sequences, with under 20% as singletons. The material sequenced was PBMCs, taken before the yellow fever booster vaccination. The chain is built from TRBV6-5 and TRBJ2-5, with TRBD2 matching over 7 bases. The sequence was obtained from a man younger than 35 who received the YFV17D yellow fever vaccine. The CDR3 nucleotides read TGTGCCAGCAGTCTAGCGGTGTGGCAAGAGACCCAGTACTTC. Its translation is CASSLAVWQETQYF.